Sequencing of this T cell receptor (beta chain) was carried out in a study of identical twins. Study findings and constraints: In cord blood, abundant beta clonotypes had fewer insertions; memory showed no trend.

Concerning this clonotype itself: Its matching antigen is unknown. One end of the junction varies from germline; a read error may be responsible.

The germline V gene encodes CDR1 LGHNA and CDR2 YNFKEQ. This CDR3 is built from 17 residues. From the 5' RACE reads, TCRdb called clonotypes with MiXCR, one entry per CDR3 protein. Of around 1.7 million distinct CDR3 sequences listed, 32% are singletons. The sample consisted of cord blood. The rearrangement joins TRBV4-2 to TRBJ1-2; perhaps TRBD1 as D (5 bases). This TCR was sampled from a newborn girl in good health. The CDR3 DNA is TGTGTCAGCAGCCGTCAGACCGGGGCCGGGGTTAACTATGGCTACACCTTC. It translates to CVSSRQTGAGVNYGYTF.